The text below deals with one TCR beta chain. What it binds is unknown. This sample is drawn from a study of ipilimumab plus nivolumab after autologous stem cell transplantation. Study details: Patients received a median of about five ipilimumab and 8 or 9 nivolumab doses. General study results and limits: The authors say TCR, Treg and microbiome findings warrant further study.

Measured with immunoSEQ multiplex PCR; TCRdb has only the in-frame clones, and not every one. The sample carries roughly 40,000 clones, 80% to 95% recorded once. Ipilimumab, 1 mg/kg, started 14 to 28 days after autologous transplant. The receptor comes from a male donor with multiple myeloma. The sequenced sample was PBMCs, obtained in a trial of ipilimumab plus nivolumab as post-transplant consolidation.

CDR3 nucleotide sequence: TGCGCCAGCAGCCAAGCCGGACTAGCGGGCCTCACAGATACGCAGTATTTT. Protein product: CASSQAGLAGLTDTQYF. The chain combines TRBV4-3 with TRBJ2-3; 11 bases are shared with TRBD2. J gave up 2 bases and V 1 base, and 5 bases lay outside the gene matches. Germline V lookup: CDR1 LGHNA, CDR2 YSLEER. The CDR3 consists of 17 residues.